These T cell receptor beta chains were read from a single sample in a study of blood T cells in healthy people across ages. TCRdb fed the 5' RACE reads into MiXCR, producing one record per CDR3 protein. Altogether around 710,000 distinct CDR3 sequences are present, approximately 39% being singletons, with the ten largest covering 20% to 25%. Sequenced material: blood. These receptors all come from a woman aged 60 to 75 in good health. Each CDR3 is given with its conserved first and last residue. The D gene is left open where the match is weak. Not all rows give a size; the values are once, few, many and, for expanded clones, a class.

v_gene	len	d_gene	j_gene	abundance	CDR3aa	CDR3nt
TRBV2	14	.	TRBJ2-4	.	CASSPGRGENIQYF	TGTGCCAGCAGCCCGGGACGAGGAGAAAACATTCAGTACTTC
TRBV11-2	15	TRBD2	TRBJ2-5	few	CASSPGSASGVTQYF	TGTGCCAGCAGCCCCGGATCGGCTAGCGGGGTTACCCAGTACTTC
TRBV6-5	15	TRBD1	TRBJ1-1	many	CASSRQQGAITEAFF	TGTGCCAGCAGCCGACAACAGGGGGCTATCACTGAAGCTTTCTTT
TRBV12-3/TRBV12-4	15	.	TRBJ2-6	many	CASRTRGAGANVLTF	TGTGCCAGCAGAACCCGGGGCGCTGGGGCCAACGTCCTGACTTTC
TRBV4-2	17	TRBD2	TRBJ2-5	many	CASSLRTSLAGKETQYF	TGTGCCAGCAGCCTGCGGACATCCCTAGCGGGGAAAGAGACCCAGTACTTC
TRBV12-3/TRBV12-4	14	.	TRBJ1-1	many	CASSLASGDTEAFF	TGTGCCAGCAGTTTAGCCTCCGGGGACACTGAAGCTTTCTTT
TRBV6-5	15	TRBD1	TRBJ1-1	.	CASSPGTGTRGEAFF	TGTGCCAGCAGTCCCGGGACAGGGACGAGGGGTGAAGCTTTCTTT
TRBV24-1	18	TRBD2	TRBJ2-3	few	CATSDSGTSGRARDTQYF	TGTGCCACCAGTGATTCCGGGACTAGCGGGAGGGCCAGGGATACGCAGTATTTT
TRBV3-1	16	TRBD2	TRBJ2-1	few	CASSRRAGGTYNEQFF	TGTGCCAGCAGCCGAAGAGCGGGAGGGACCTACAATGAGCAGTTCTTC
TRBV27	14	.	TRBJ1-1	few	CASSSGLPNTEAFF	TGTGCCAGCAGCTCCGGACTGCCGAACACTGAAGCTTTCTTT
TRBV3-1	18	TRBD2	TRBJ2-1	.	CASSQAGGSVRSYNEQFF	TGTGCCAGCAGCCAAGCGGGAGGTTCAGTTCGGTCCTACAATGAGCAGTTCTTC
TRBV24-1	11	.	TRBJ2-5	.	CATSDLTEQYF	TGTGCCACCAGTGATTTGACTGAGCAGTACTTC
TRBV7-8	13	.	TRBJ2-1	many	CASKQGTYNEQFF	TGTGCCAGCAAACAGGGAACCTACAATGAGCAGTTCTTC